The 9 T cell receptor beta chains in this list originate from one sample, sequenced in a study of OX40 agonist ivuxolimab in advanced cancers. TCRdb's copy holds only in-frame clones and misses some; the assay was immunoSEQ multiplex PCR. The sample includes roughly 76,000 clones, roughly four fifths seen only once; the top ten take 25%. The specimen comprised CD4+ or CD8+ T cells sorted from blood, sampled in a trial of the OX40 agonist ivuxolimab. Every receptor here comes from an adult with an advanced solid tumor such as melanoma, head and neck, liver or kidney cancer.

This clone was counted a single time. This chain connects TRBV6-5 to TRBJ2-5; 7 bases are a match to TRBD1. The ends lost 5 bases at V and 4 bases at J; junction bases unmatched: 4. This CDR3 comprises 13 residues. Looked up from germline, CDR1 is MNHEY and CDR2 is SVGAGI. CDR3 region: CASSTPGGETQYF. The CDR3 region has the DNA TGTGCCAGCAGTACCCCAGGGGGAGAGACCCAGTACTTC.

J is TRBJ1-1 and V is TRBV2, with D possibly being TRBD1 (6 bases). Germline V CDR1 and CDR2: SNHLY, FYNNEI. There are 14 residues in the CDR3. The V gene lost 6 bases and the J gene lost 4 bases, with 15 bases spanning the gap. The CDR3 sequence is CASSAQYRVTEAFF. The CDR3 nucleotides read TGTGCCAGCAGCGCCCAATACAGGGTCACTGAAGCTTTCTTT.

CDR3 DNA sequence: TGTGCCAGCAGTGTTCAGGGGCTCAGAGAAAAACTGTTTTTT. Amino acids: CASSVQGLREKLFF. V and J are TRBV25-1 and TRBJ1-4; maybe TRBD1 (6 bases). The CDR3 loop spans 14 amino acids. The V gene lost 4 bases and the J gene lost 8 bases, with 14 bases spanning the gap. Germline CDR1 reads MGHDK; CDR2 reads SYGVNS.

V is TRBV19 and J is TRBJ1-1, with D hard to call. The germline CDR1 and CDR2 sequences are LNHDA and SQIVND (reference sequence). CDR3 length: 12 amino acids. Trimming removed 6 bases at V and 4 bases at J, with 9 bases between. The CDR3 nucleotides are TGTGCCAGTAGCCTGACCTTCACTGAAGCTTTCTTT. Encoded protein: CASSLTFTEAFF.

There are a few counts of this clone. The chain employs TRBV7-2 and TRBJ1-5, with 7 nucleotides matching TRBD1. CDR3 size: 16 residues. Per the germline V gene, CDR1 is SGHTA and CDR2 is FQGNSA. The ends lost 5 bases at V and 0 bases at J; junction bases unmatched: 7. CDR3 sequence: CASSPGTAASNQPQHF. In DNA form, the CDR3 reads TGTGCCAGCAGCCCCGGGACAGCCGCTAGCAATCAGCCCCAGCATTTT.

This clone has only one observation. V gene TRBV15 combines with J gene TRBJ2-1, with D possibly TRBD1 on 5 matching bases. Deletions cut 1 base from V and 8 bases from J, with 12 bases between. Germline assignment: CDR1 LNHNV and CDR2 YYDKDF (reference sequence). The CDR3 is 14 residues long. The CDR3 sequence: CATSRGGYSHEQFF. In DNA form, the CDR3 reads TGTGCCACCAGCAGAGGGGGCTATAGTCATGAGCAGTTCTTC.

The chain employs TRBV5-1 and TRBJ1-2; D is undetermined. The CDR3 runs 13 residues. Germline CDR1 and CDR2: SGHRS and YFSETQ. V shed 4 bases and J shed 2 bases, with 9 bases lying between them. The CDR3 DNA is TGCGCCAGCAGCGAACCGGCCAACTATGGCTACACCTTC. As protein: CASSEPANYGYTF. The variable domain in full, with the rest retrieved from reference TRBV5-1 and TRBJ1-2, is KAGVTQTPRYLIKTRGQQVTLSCSPISGHRSVSWYQQTPGQGLQFLFEYFSETQRNKGNFPGRFSGRQFSNSRSEMNVSTLELGDSALYLCASSEPANYGYTFGSGTRLTVV.

J is TRBJ1-2 and V is TRBV11-2; 8 bases line up with TRBD1. This CDR3 spans 14 amino acids. Losses at the gene ends were 5 bases for V and 5 bases for J; bases not matched to a gene: 7. Germline V gene data show CDR1 as SGHAT and CDR2 as FQNNGV. The CDR3 sequence is CASSPDRGGYGYTF. CDR3 DNA: TGTGCCAGCAGCCCCGACAGGGGAGGGTATGGCTACACCTTC.

This clone was picked up one time. The chain employs TRBV15 and TRBJ2-3, with TRBD1 matching 9 bases. The CDR3 runs to 17 residues. The V segment lost 3 bases and the J segment 3 bases; nucleotides outside the gene matches: 10. Germline CDR1 LNHNV, CDR2 YYDKDF (reference sequence). CDR3 bases: TGTGCCACCAGCAGGAATAGACAGGGGGTGGGGACAGATACGCAGTATTTT. This sequence encodes CATSRNRQGVGTDTQYF.